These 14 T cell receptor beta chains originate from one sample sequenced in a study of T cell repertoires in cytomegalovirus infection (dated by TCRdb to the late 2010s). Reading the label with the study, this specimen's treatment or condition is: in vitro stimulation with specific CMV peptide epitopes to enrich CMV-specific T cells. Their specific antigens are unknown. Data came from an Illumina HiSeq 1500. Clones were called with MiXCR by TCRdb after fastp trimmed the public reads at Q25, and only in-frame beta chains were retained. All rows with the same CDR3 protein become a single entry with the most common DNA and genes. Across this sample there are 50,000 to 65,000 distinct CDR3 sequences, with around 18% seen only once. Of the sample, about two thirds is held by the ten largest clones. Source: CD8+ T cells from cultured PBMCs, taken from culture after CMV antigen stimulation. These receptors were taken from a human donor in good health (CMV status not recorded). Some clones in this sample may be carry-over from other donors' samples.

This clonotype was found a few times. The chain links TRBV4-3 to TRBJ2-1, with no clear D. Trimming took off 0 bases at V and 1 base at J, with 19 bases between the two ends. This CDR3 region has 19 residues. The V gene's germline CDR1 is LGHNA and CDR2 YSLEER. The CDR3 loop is CASSQDRWKQRGSYNEQFF. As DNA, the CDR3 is TGCGCCAGCAGCCAAGACCGGTGGAAACAGCGTGGTTCCTACAATGAGCAGTTCTTC.

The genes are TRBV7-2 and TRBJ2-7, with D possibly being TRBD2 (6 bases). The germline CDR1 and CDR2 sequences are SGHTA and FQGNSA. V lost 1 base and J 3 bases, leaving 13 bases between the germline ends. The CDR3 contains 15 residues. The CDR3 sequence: CASSLGAGSVYEQYF. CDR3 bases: TGTGCCAGCAGCTTAGGTGCGGGAAGTGTCTACGAGCAGTACTTC.

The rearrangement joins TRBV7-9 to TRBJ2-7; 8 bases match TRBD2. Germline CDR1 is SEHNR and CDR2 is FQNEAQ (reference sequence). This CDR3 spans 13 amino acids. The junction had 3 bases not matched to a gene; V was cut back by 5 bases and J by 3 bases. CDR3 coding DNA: TGTGCCAGCAGCCCCGGGGGGGGCTACGAGCAGTACTTC. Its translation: CASSPGGGYEQYF.

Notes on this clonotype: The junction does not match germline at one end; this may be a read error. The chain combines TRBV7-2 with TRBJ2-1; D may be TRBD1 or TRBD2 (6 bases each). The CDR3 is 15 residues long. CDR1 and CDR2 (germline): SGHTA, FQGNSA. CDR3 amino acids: CASSLGGLRYNEQFF. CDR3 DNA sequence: TGTGCCAGCAGTTTAGGGGGACTCCGTTACAATGAGCAGTTCTTC.

The CDR3 spells CASSFEGLARVGYNEQFF. Written as DNA, the CDR3 is TGTGCCAGCAGCTTCGAGGGACTAGCCCGAGTGGGCTACAATGAGCAGTTCTTC. The chain links TRBV11-2 to TRBJ2-1, with TRBD2 identical over 9 bases. With V trimmed by 3 bases and J by 3 bases, 12 bases remained unmatched. The CDR3 covers 18 residues. Per the germline V gene, CDR1 is SGHAT and CDR2 is FQNNGV.

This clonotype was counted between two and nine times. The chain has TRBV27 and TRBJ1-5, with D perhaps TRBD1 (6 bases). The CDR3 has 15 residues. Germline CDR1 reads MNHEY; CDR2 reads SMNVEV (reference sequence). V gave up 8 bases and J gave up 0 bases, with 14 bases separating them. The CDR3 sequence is CASGGQGYSNQPQHF. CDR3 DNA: TGTGCCAGCGGGGGGCAGGGCTATAGCAATCAGCCCCAGCATTTT.

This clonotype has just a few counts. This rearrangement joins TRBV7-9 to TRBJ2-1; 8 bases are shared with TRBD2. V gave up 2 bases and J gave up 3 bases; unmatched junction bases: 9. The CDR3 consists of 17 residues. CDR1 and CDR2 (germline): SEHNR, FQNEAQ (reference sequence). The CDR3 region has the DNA TGTGCCAGCAGCTTACCCCTACGTAGCGGGAACTACAATGAGCAGTTCTTC. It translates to CASSLPLRSGNYNEQFF.

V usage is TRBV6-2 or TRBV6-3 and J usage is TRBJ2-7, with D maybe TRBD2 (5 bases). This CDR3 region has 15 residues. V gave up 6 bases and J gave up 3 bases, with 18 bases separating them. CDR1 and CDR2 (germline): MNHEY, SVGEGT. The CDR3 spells CASSPDSYKHYEQYF. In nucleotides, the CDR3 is TGTGCCAGCAGCCCGGACTCCTACAAACACTACGAGCAGTACTTC.

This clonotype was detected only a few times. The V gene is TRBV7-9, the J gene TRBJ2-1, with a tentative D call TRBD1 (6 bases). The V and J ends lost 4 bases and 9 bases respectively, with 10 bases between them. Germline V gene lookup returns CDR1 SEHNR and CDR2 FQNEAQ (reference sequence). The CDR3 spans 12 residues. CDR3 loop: CASSSQGSEQFF. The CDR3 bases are TGTGCCAGCAGCTCACAGGGTAGTGAGCAGTTCTTC. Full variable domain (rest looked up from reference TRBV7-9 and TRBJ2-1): DTGVSQNPRHKITKRGQNVTFRCDPISEHNRLYWYRQTLGQGPEFLTYFQNEAQLEKSRLLSDRFSAERPKGSFSTLEIQRTEQGDSAMYLCASSSQGSEQFFGPGTRLTVL.

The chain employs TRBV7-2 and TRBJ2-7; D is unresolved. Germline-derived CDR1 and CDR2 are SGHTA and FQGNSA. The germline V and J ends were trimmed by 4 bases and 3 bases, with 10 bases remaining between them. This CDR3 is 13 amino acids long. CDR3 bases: TGTGCCAGCAGCTCCACCCCGGGCTACGAGCAGTACTTC. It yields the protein CASSSTPGYEQYF.

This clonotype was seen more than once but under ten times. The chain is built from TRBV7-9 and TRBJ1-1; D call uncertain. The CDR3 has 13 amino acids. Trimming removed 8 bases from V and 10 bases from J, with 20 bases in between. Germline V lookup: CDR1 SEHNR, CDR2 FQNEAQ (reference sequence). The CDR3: CASLPEDFRSAFF. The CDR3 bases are TGTGCCAGCCTCCCGGAGGATTTCAGGTCAGCTTTCTTT.

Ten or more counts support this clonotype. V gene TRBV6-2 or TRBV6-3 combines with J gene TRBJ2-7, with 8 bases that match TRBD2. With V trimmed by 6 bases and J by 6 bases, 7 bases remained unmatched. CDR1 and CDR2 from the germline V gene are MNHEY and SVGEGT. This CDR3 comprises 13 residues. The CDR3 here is CASRQREWGEQYF. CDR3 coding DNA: TGTGCCAGCAGACAGCGGGAGTGGGGCGAGCAGTACTTC.

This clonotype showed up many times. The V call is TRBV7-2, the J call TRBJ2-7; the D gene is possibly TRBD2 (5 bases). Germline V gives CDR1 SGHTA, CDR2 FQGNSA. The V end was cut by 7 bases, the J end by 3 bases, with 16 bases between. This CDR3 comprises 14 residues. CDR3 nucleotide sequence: TGTGCCAGCACCCTCCTTGGAGGAATCTACGAGCAGTACTTC. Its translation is CASTLLGGIYEQYF.

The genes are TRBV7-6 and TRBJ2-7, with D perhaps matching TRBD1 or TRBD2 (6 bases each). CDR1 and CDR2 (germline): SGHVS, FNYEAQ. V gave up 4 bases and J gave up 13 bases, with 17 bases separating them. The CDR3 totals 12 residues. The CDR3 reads CASSSGRDIAYF. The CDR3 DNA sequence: TGTGCCAGCAGCTCAGGGCGGGACATCGCTTACTTC.